One sample yielded the 18 T cell receptor beta chains listed below, sequenced in a study of blood T cell repertoires in COVID-19. Sequenced by immunoSEQ multiplex PCR; TCRdb stores in-frame clones only, minus some. The repertoire holds some 70,000 clones, with about 87% as singletons. The sequenced sample was peripheral blood. The receptors come from a woman aged 65 to 85 with acute or convalescent COVID-19.

The chain recombines TRBV7-9 with TRBJ1-2, with 11 bases aligning to TRBD1. Germline-derived CDR1 and CDR2 are SEHNR and FQNEAQ (reference sequence). The CDR3 is 15 amino acids. After removal of 7 bases from V and 7 bases from J, the junction contained 11 bases not matched to a gene. CDR3 residues: CASTLGGTGGGGYTF. CDR3 DNA: TGTGCCAGCACCCTAGGAGGGACAGGGGGTGGTGGCTACACCTTC.

This sequence joins TRBV7-3 and TRBJ2-2; D may be TRBD2 (5 bases). Germline CDR1 is SGHTA and CDR2 is FQGTGA. This CDR3 comprises 14 residues. The ends were cut back, 2 bases at V and 6 bases at J, with 10 bases in the middle. The CDR3 here is CASSLGQRAGELFF. Written as DNA, the CDR3 is TGTGCCAGCAGCTTAGGTCAGAGGGCCGGGGAGCTGTTTTTT.

The chain uses TRBV20-1 and TRBJ1-2; D perhaps matches TRBD1 (5 bases). Trimming stripped 3 bases from V and 5 bases from J, with 13 bases between. The CDR3 has 13 residues. Germline V gives CDR1 DFQATT, CDR2 SNEGSKA (reference sequence). In DNA form, the CDR3 reads TGCAGTGCTAGTCCCAGGGAAATATATGGCTACACCTTC. This gives the protein CSASPREIYGYTF.

This chain links TRBV13 with TRBJ1-2; the match to TRBD1 covers 7 bases. The CDR3 is made up of 13 amino acids. The junction had 8 bases not matched to a gene; V was cut back by 5 bases and J by 8 bases. Germline-derived CDR1 and CDR2 are PRHDT and FYEKMQ (reference sequence). The CDR3: CASSLRGGAGYTF. CDR3 DNA: TGTGCCAGCAGCCTCCGAGGGGGCGCGGGCTACACCTTC.

The rearrangement links TRBV3-1 (or the pseudogene TRBV3-2) to TRBJ1-1; D remains unclear. V dropped 4 bases and J dropped 0 bases, with 9 bases sitting between them. The germline V gene has CDR1 LGHDT and CDR2 YNNKEL (reference sequence). The CDR3 runs 14 residues. CDR3 in DNA: TGTGCCAGCAGCCCATACCAGTTGAACACTGAAGCTTTCTTT. Translated: CASSPYQLNTEAFF.

The CDR3 loop reads CASSLLYNEQFF. The CDR3 DNA is TGCGCCAGCAGCTTGCTCTACAATGAGCAGTTCTTC. The rearrangement joins TRBV5-1 to TRBJ2-1; unclear D gene. The CDR3 length is 12 residues. V lost 1 base and J 3 bases, leaving 2 bases between the germline ends. Germline V CDR1 and CDR2: SGHRS, YFSETQ.

This clone was observed a handful of times. The gene calls are TRBV10-3 and TRBJ1-6; 11 nucleotides agree with TRBD1. This CDR3 spans 15 amino acids. Trimming took 6 bases from V and 7 from J; bases not matched to a gene: 5. CDR1 is ENHRY, CDR2 SYGVKD, per germline. The DNA for the CDR3 is TGTGCCATCAGAGGGACAGGGGGTGGGAATTCACCCCTCCACTTT. Translating it yields CAIRGTGGGNSPLHF.

The chain has TRBV5-1 and TRBJ1-4; 7 bases map to TRBD1. With V trimmed by 2 bases and J by 6 bases, 10 bases remained unmatched. Germline values: CDR1 SGHRS, CDR2 YFSETQ. The CDR3 is 16 residues long. The CDR3 coding sequence is TGCGCCAGCAGCTTTACGGGACAGCATCTTTATGAAAAACTGTTTTTT. Residues: CASSFTGQHLYEKLFF.

The chain has TRBV9 and TRBJ1-1; D unresolved. CDR1 and CDR2 (germline): SGDLS, YYNGEE. Trimming took 4 bases from V and 2 from J, leaving 12 bases between them. This CDR3 spans 14 amino acids. CDR3 DNA sequence: TGTGCCAGCAGCACGGCCCAGGTTAACACTGAAGCTTTCTTT. It codes for CASSTAQVNTEAFF.

The V and J genes are TRBV28 and TRBJ1-3; no reliable D call. The V end lost 3 bases, the J end lost 1 base, and 22 bases lay between the germline ends. Germline V gene sequence: CDR1 MDHEN, CDR2 SYDVKM. The length of the CDR3 is 19 residues. CDR3 sequence reads: CASSFPTSRGLKSGNTIYF. Here the CDR3 DNA reads TGTGCCAGCAGTTTCCCAACTTCTCGGGGATTAAAGTCTGGAAACACCATATATTTT.

The chain uses TRBV28 and TRBJ1-1; the D gene is possibly TRBD1 (5 bases). V was trimmed by 1 base and J by 5 bases, leaving 8 bases between them. The CDR3 is made up of 13 amino acids. Germline V CDR1 and CDR2: MDHEN, SYDVKM. The CDR3 DNA reads as TGTGCCAGCAGTTTATTGACAGCTACTGAAGCTTTCTTT. Amino acid sequence: CASSLLTATEAFF.

This sequence joins TRBV19 and TRBJ1-4; no clear D gene. Trimming took 3 bases from V and 1 from J, leaving 21 bases between them. This CDR3 spans 19 amino acids. CDR1 is LNHDA, CDR2 SQIVND, per germline (reference sequence). CDR3 in amino acids: CASSIGSMRGPRTNEKLFF. The CDR3 DNA follows: TGTGCCAGTAGTATCGGCTCGATGAGAGGGCCTCGAACTAATGAAAAACTGTTTTTT.

V gene TRBV20-1 combines with J gene TRBJ1-1; D is possibly TRBD1 (6 bases). V was pared by 3 bases and J by 5 bases, with 16 bases between. CDR1 DFQATT and CDR2 SNEGSKA come from the germline V gene (reference sequence). The CDR3 extends over 14 amino acids. CDR3 sequence reads: CSASLTGYETEAFF. The CDR3 DNA reads TGCAGTGCTAGTTTAACAGGGTATGAGACTGAAGCTTTCTTT.

The chain uses TRBV28 and TRBJ1-1, with unresolved D. Germline assignment: CDR1 MDHEN and CDR2 SYDVKM. With 3 bases removed from V and 1 base from J, the gap between germline ends came to 9 bases. The CDR3 extends over 14 amino acids. Written as DNA, the CDR3 is TGTGCCAGCAGTTTGTCGCCTACGAACACTGAAGCTTTCTTT. It specifies CASSLSPTNTEAFF.

V and J are TRBV19 and TRBJ1-5, with D unclear. This CDR3 has 13 residues. The V gene lost 3 bases and the J gene lost 5 bases, with 8 bases spanning the gap. Germline CDR1 LNHDA, CDR2 SQIVND (reference sequence). Written as DNA, the CDR3 is TGTGCCAGTAGTATGCAGGTGGATCAGCCCCAGCATTTT. This encodes CASSMQVDQPQHF.

The chain recombines TRBV29-1 with TRBJ2-1, with TRBD2 identical over 13 bases. Germline V gene sequence: CDR1 SQVTM, CDR2 ANQGSEA. The V gene end was trimmed by 7 bases and the J gene end by 0 bases; junction bases not matched to a gene: 12. The CDR3 is 18 residues long. CDR3 coding DNA: TGCAGCGGGCTGACTAGCGGGGGGACCTTGAGCTCCTACAATGAGCAGTTCTTC. Translation: CSGLTSGGTLSSYNEQFF.

A few counts support this clone. The chain joins TRBV6-4 to TRBJ2-3; TRBD1 matches 10 bases. Germline values: CDR1 MRHNA, CDR2 SNTAGT. The CDR3 loop spans 15 amino acids. J was trimmed by 1 base and V by 2 bases; bases with no gene match: 0. In DNA, the CDR3 is TGTGCCAGCAGTGACGGGACAGGGGGCACAGATACGCAGTATTTT. It encodes CASSDGTGGTDTQYF.

The chain has TRBV6-2 or TRBV6-3 and TRBJ2-1; D is perhaps TRBD2 (7 bases). The V end was cut by 6 bases, the J end by 5 bases, with 23 bases between. The CDR3 is made up of 17 amino acids. CDR1 is MNHEY, CDR2 SVGEGT, per germline. The CDR3 DNA sequence: TGTGCCAGCAGCCCTGGGGGGGGGCACCGTCCTAACAATGAGCAGTTCTTC. It yields the protein CASSPGGGHRPNNEQFF.